The present T cell receptor (beta chain) was sequenced within a study of CD4 T cells in relation to SARS-CoV-2 and coronaviruses. The CDR3 consists of 15 residues. CDR1 and CDR2 (germline): MNHGY, SVAAGI. The V segment lost 8 bases and the J segment 4 bases; nucleotides outside the gene matches: 10. The count of this clone is one. Its cognate antigen is unknown. Sorted naive or memory CD4+ cells met CEF peptides for roughly nine days. Profiled with immunoSEQ multiplex PCR; TCRdb holds only in-frame clones, not every one. The repertoire includes over 35,000 clones, around 77% of them detected once, and about a fifth sits in the top ten.

This TCR came from an adult with COVID-19. Sequencing was performed on memory CD4+ T cells from PBMCs, cultured in vitro. This chain uses TRBV6-9 with TRBJ2-2, with TRBD2 matching over 7 bases. The CDR3 coding sequence is TGTGCCAGCCCGGGGCGGGGGTCGGGCACCGGGGAGCTGTTTTTT. Residues: CASPGRGSGTGELFF.